A few counts support the clone carrying this T cell receptor (beta chain). The antigen is unknown. This sample was taken from a study of T cell repertoires in cytomegalovirus infection. Study background: Public TCR beta signatures indicated both CMV infection and matching HLA type. Study-wide results and limits: Cumulated frequencies of public TCR beta families served to identify carriers of CMV plus the relevant HLA. CMV-specific TCR beta clonotypes restricted by HLA-C dominated the ex vivo response.

TCRdb reprocessed the reads with MiXCR, giving one entry per CDR3 protein. The sample has 200,000 to 300,000 distinct CDR3 sequences; roughly 10% are singletons. The CDR3 sequence is 14 residues long. The germline V and J ends were trimmed by 7 bases and 4 bases, with 15 bases remaining between them. The germline gives CDR1 MNHEY, CDR2 SVGEGT. The sample comprised PBMCs. The chain recombines TRBV6-2 or TRBV6-3 with TRBJ2-3; no firm D call. This TCR was recovered from a human donor in good health (CMV status not recorded). Some clones in this sample may be carry-over from other donors' samples. The DNA of the CDR3 is TGTGCCAGCACCGACGAGTCTCGGGCAGATACGCAGTATTTT. It is translated as CASTDESRADTQYF.